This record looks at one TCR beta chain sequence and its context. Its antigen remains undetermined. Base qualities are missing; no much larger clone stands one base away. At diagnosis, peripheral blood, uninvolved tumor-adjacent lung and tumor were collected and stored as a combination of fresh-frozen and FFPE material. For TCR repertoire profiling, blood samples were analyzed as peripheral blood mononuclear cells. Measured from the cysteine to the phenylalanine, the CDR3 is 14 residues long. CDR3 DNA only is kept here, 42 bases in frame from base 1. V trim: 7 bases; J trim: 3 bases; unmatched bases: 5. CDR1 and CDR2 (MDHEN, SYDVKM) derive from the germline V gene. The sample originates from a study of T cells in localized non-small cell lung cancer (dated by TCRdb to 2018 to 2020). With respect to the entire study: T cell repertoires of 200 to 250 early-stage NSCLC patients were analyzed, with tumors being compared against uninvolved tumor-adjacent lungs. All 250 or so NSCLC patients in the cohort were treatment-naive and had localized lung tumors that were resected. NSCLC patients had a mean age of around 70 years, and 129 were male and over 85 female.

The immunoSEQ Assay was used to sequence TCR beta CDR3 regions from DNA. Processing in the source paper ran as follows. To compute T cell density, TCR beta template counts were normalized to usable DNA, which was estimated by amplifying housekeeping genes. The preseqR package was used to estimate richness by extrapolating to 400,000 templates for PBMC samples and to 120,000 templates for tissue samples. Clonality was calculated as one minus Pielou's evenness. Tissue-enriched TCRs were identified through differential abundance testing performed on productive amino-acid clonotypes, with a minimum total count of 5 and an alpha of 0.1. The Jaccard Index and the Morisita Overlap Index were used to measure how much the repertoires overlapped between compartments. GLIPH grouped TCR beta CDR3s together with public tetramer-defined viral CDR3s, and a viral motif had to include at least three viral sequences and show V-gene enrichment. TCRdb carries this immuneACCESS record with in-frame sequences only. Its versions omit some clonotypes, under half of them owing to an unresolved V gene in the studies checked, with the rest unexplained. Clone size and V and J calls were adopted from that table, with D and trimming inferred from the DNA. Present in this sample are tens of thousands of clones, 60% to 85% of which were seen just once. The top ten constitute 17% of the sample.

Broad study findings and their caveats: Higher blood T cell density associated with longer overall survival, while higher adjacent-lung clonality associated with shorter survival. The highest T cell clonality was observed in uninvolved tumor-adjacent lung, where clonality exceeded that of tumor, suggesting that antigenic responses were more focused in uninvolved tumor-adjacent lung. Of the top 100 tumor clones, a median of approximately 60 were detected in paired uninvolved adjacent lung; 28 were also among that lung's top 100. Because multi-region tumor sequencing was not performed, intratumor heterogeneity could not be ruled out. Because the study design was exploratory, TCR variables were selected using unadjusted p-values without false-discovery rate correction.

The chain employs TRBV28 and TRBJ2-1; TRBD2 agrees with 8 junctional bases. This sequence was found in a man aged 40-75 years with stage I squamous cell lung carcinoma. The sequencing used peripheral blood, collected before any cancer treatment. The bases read TGTGCCAGCACGGGAGGGATAAACTACAATGAGCAGTTCTTC. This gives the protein CASTGGINYNEQFF. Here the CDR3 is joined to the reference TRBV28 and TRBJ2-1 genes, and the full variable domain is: DVKVTQSSRYLVKRTGEKVFLECVQDMDHENMFWYRQDPGLGLRLIYFSYDVKMKEKGDIPEGYSVSREKKERFSLILESASTNQTSMYLCASTGGINYNEQFFGPGTRLTVL.